These T cell receptor beta chains were read from a single sample in a study of shared clonotypes between healthy human individuals. TCRdb's table, derived via immunoSEQ multiplex PCR, lists solely in-frame clones and lacks some. In the table there are around 750,000 clones, roughly 70% of which are singletons. The material sequenced was memory CD4+ T cells sorted from blood. These receptors came from a woman in her twenties or thirties in good health. CDR3s include the opening cysteine and the closing phenylalanine or tryptophan. D genes are given only for firm matches.

len	d_gene	j_gene	v_gene	CDR3aa
16	NA	TRBJ2-2	TRBV14	CASSQGRGAGTGELFF
13	NA	TRBJ1-3	TRBV7-2	CASSPGMEDTIYF
17	TRBD2	TRBJ2-1	TRBV19	CASRGRDYTYSYNEQFF
15	TRBD1	TRBJ1-1	TRBV30	CAWSTQGGADTEAFF
17	TRBD1	TRBJ2-7	TRBV11-2	CASSFYRGRGSSYEQYF
11	NA	TRBJ2-5	TRBV20-1	CSASPGETQYF
15	NA	TRBJ2-7	TRBV5-1	CASSLAPGLSYEQYF
13	NA	TRBJ2-1	TRBV9	CASSADYGNEQFF
15	NA	TRBJ2-2	TRBV11-2	CASSLGQGLSGELFF
18	NA	TRBJ2-7	TRBV10-3	CAISGGLGSGPSSYEQYF
15	NA	TRBJ2-1	TRBV10-1	CASSESVEGRNEQFF
16	TRBD1	TRBJ1-2	TRBV28	CASSLILTRQGYGYTF
14	NA	TRBJ1-2	TRBV28	CASSFSGENYGYTF
17	TRBD2	TRBJ2-1	TRBV25-1	CASSALGTSGRANEQFF
18	TRBD2	TRBJ2-1	TRBV7-2	CASRNRHTGLAEYNEQFF
13	TRBD1	TRBJ1-5	TRBV19	CASGQGGNQPQHF
21	TRBD2	TRBJ2-1	TRBV12-5	CASGFQRIGLAGESSYNEQFF
11	NA	TRBJ2-7	TRBV7-2	CASSILYEQYF
14	NA	TRBJ2-3	TRBV11-2	CASSLKENTDTQYF
16	NA	TRBJ1-5	TRBV19	CASNLRAGLSNQPQHF
14	TRBD1	TRBJ2-7	TRBV6-1	CASSRDRESYEQYF
16	NA	TRBJ2-5	TRBV7-7	CASSLGLAGGQETQYF
13	NA	TRBJ1-2	TRBV30	CAWSVSQTYGYTF
17	TRBD2	TRBJ2-7	TRBV7-9	CASSLTRASGSGYEQYF
15	NA	TRBJ2-7	TRBV5-1	CASSRDITTTPEQYF
19	NA	TRBJ1-5	TRBV2	CASSKGFGGMWGIDQPQHF
16	NA	TRBJ1-1	TRBV7-9	CASSLGGVAANTEAFF
15	TRBD1	TRBJ2-7	TRBV7-9	CASSRLTGNTYEQYF
16	NA	NA	TRBV7-6	CASSPPFQDSSYEQYF
15	NA	TRBJ1-1	TRBV28	CASSTGGGGNTEAFF
16	NA	TRBJ2-1	TRBV5-8	CASSLVRGQLYNEQFF
14	NA	TRBJ1-1	TRBV25-1	CASSPPRTGNGAFF
15	TRBD1	TRBJ1-4	TRBV30	CAWSVLGTGVEKLFF
16	NA	TRBJ1-1	TRBV10-1	CASSDYRGPGGTEAFF
14	TRBD1	TRBJ2-3	TRBV11-2	CAVAGQAFTDTQYF
12	NA	TRBJ2-2	TRBV11-3	CASSLSAGELFF
15	NA	TRBJ2-1	TRBV18	CASSLAAGTYNEQFF
12	NA	TRBJ1-2	TRBV19	CASSPQGYGYTF
14	TRBD2	TRBJ2-3	TRBV4-2	CASSRAGGEDTQYF
14	TRBD1	TRBJ1-1	TRBV11-2	CASSAATGHTEAFF
15	TRBD2	TRBJ2-5	TRBV5-5	CASLLRGLEQETQYF
13	TRBD1	TRBJ2-5	TRBV27	CASRQGNGETQYF
14	TRBD1	TRBJ1-2	TRBV14	CASSQGQEGYGYTF
14	NA	TRBJ2-7	TRBV7-9	CASSQGGGRYEQYF